This T cell receptor (beta chain) was recorded in a study of blood T cell repertoires in COVID-19. Only in-frame clones appear in the TCRdb table, and some are missing; sequencing was by immunoSEQ multiplex PCR. The sample carries around 200,000 clones, roughly 84% recorded once. The CDR3 has 16 residues. V lost 5 bases to trimming and J lost 3 bases; unmatched junction nucleotides: 9. CDR1 MNHEY and CDR2 SVGEGT come from the germline V gene. The sample taken for sequencing was peripheral blood. V is TRBV6-2 or TRBV6-3 and J is TRBJ2-3, with 9 positions matching TRBD1. This clonotype was obtained from an elderly woman with acute or convalescent COVID-19. The DNA of the CDR3 is TGTGCCAGCAGTATACTTGGGACAGGGAAGACAGATACGCAGTATTTT. Translating it yields CASSILGTGKTDTQYF.